This is a list of T cell receptor beta chains from one sample in a study of metastatic and nonmetastatic thyroid tumors. TCRdb re-analyzed the PCR reads through MiXCR. The sample lists some 93,000 clones, about 13% occurring once. Material for sequencing was blood. These receptors all stem from a female donor with papillary thyroid cancer or a benign thyroid nodule (not recorded which). Some clones in this sample may be carry-over from other donors' samples. Both conserved end residues are part of each CDR3. Fields, in order: V gene, D gene, J gene, clone size, CDR3 protein, CDR3 DNA. D genes are given only for firm matches. A row's size may be missing; if present it is once, few, many or a size class.

TRBV12-3/TRBV12-4	TRBD1	TRBJ2-1	many	CASSRQGIPYNEQFF	TGTGCCAGCAGCCGACAGGGAATACCCTACAATGAGCAGTTCTTC
TRBV28	TRBD1	TRBJ2-7	many	CASSPLGGTGRYEQYF	TGTGCCAGCAGTCCTCTAGGGGGGACAGGAAGATACGAGCAGTACTTC
TRBV27	-	TRBJ1-2	many	CASSLSRDGGTYGYTF	TGTGCCAGCAGTTTATCCCGGGACGGTGGTACCTATGGCTACACCTTC
TRBV28	TRBD2	TRBJ2-5	many	CASSSRTRTSGILRETQYF	TGTGCCAGCAGTTCCCGTACCCGGACTAGCGGGATTTTAAGAGAGACCCAGTACTTC
TRBV4-3	-	TRBJ2-3	many	CASSPRTSGSPTDTQYF	TGCGCCAGCAGCCCCCGAACCTCGGGAAGCCCCACAGATACGCAGTATTTT
TRBV10-3	-	TRBJ2-1	many	CAISLEARIGRNEQFF	TGTGCCATCAGCCTGGAGGCCAGGATCGGTCGTAATGAGCAGTTCTTC
TRBV12-3/TRBV12-4	TRBD2	TRBJ2-5	-	CASSLRLSRRGGETQYF	TGTGCCAGCAGTTTACGCCTAAGCCGACGGGGGGGGGAGACCCAGTACTTC
TRBV20-1	-	TRBJ1-4	-	CSALAGESEKLFF	TGCAGTGCTCTGGCGGGGGAAAGTGAAAAACTGTTTTTT
TRBV2	TRBD2	TRBJ2-1	many	CASSGLAGDNEQFF	TGTGCCAGCAGCGGACTAGCGGGGGACAATGAGCAGTTCTTC
TRBV7-2	TRBD1	TRBJ1-2	-	CASSLVTGESYGYTF	TGTGCCAGCAGCTTAGTTACAGGGGAAAGCTATGGCTACACCTTC
TRBV7-7	TRBD2	TRBJ2-1	-	CASSPGTRNEQFF	TGTGCTAGCAGCCCCGGGACTAGGAATGAGCAGTTCTTC
TRBV6-1	TRBD1	TRBJ2-2	many	CASSRQGGRTGELFF	TGTGCCAGCAGTCGACAGGGGGGCAGGACCGGGGAGCTGTTTTTT
TRBV5-6	-	TRBJ1-1	many	CASSSQNTEAFF	TGTGCCAGCAGCTCACAAAACACTGAAGCTTTCTTT
TRBV28	-	TRBJ2-3	many	CASSIRTQMLTDTQYF	TGTGCCAGCAGTATTCGGACCCAAATGCTCACAGATACGCAGTATTTT
TRBV11-1	TRBD1	TRBJ1-6	-	CASSLGGARGPGAPLHF	TGTGCCAGCAGCTTGGGGGGCGCCAGGGGGCCAGGAGCACCCCTCCACTTT
TRBV7-3	-	TRBJ2-1	many	CASSQRGAAYNEQFF	TGTGCCAGCAGCCAAAGGGGGGCGGCCTACAATGAGCAGTTCTTC
TRBV10-3	-	TRBJ2-1	many	CAISESHVYNEQFF	TGTGCCATCAGTGAGTCCCATGTCTACAATGAGCAGTTCTTC
TRBV24-1	-	TRBJ1-1	many	CATSDSAPGRTEAFF	TGTGCCACCAGTGATTCGGCACCGGGGAGGACTGAAGCTTTCTTT
TRBV6-2/TRBV6-3	TRBD1	TRBJ1-1	many	CASSPGTGRLSFF	TGTGCCAGCAGCCCCGGGACAGGGAGATTAAGTTTCTTT
TRBV6-6	TRBD1	TRBJ1-2	many	CASSYSDRGVYGYTF	TGTGCCAGCAGTTACTCGGACAGGGGAGTATATGGCTACACCTTC
TRBV7-9	TRBD1	TRBJ1-1	many	CASSPAGGSGTEAFF	TGTGCCAGCAGCCCGGCAGGGGGCTCTGGGACTGAAGCTTTCTTT
TRBV7-9	-	TRBJ1-4	many	CASSNGDPTNEKLFF	TGTGCCAGCAGCAACGGGGATCCAACTAATGAAAAACTGTTTTTT
TRBV25-1	TRBD1	TRBJ2-7	many	CASSEFLQGQGNEQYF	TGTGCCAGCAGTGAATTCCTGCAGGGACAGGGGAACGAGCAGTACTTC
TRBV20-1	-	TRBJ2-4	many	CSASSTAKNIQYF	TGCAGTGCTAGTAGCACCGCAAAAAACATTCAGTACTTC
TRBV6-1	TRBD1	TRBJ2-7	few	CASSKNGPGQGRNEQYF	TGTGCCAGCAGCAAAAACGGACCGGGACAGGGTCGCAACGAGCAGTACTTC
TRBV11-1	-	TRBJ2-2	many	CASSFRRDNTGELFF	TGTGCCAGCAGCTTCAGGCGGGATAACACCGGGGAGCTGTTTTTT